The 22 T cell receptor beta chains given below trace back to one sample, sequenced in a study of technical replicates of blood from several donors. Clones were read by immunoSEQ multiplex PCR, and TCRdb kept only the in-frame ones, dropping some. The profile covers some 14,000 clones, with about four fifths appearing a single time and more than 10% taken by the ten largest. The sequenced sample was PBMCs. These TCRs come from a human donor in good health.

The V and J genes are TRBV7-9 and TRBJ2-1; TRBD1 matches at 7 bases. V was pared by 5 bases and J by 6 bases, with 7 bases of the junction left unmatched. This CDR3 is 14 amino acids long. Germline V lookup: CDR1 SEHNR, CDR2 FQNEAQ (reference sequence). The CDR3 sequence: CASSRQGKGNEQFF. In DNA form, the CDR3 reads TGTGCCAGCAGCAGACAGGGTAAGGGCAATGAGCAGTTCTTC.

This CDR3 is CASSILAGEPYNEQFF. In DNA, the CDR3 is TGTGCCAGTAGTATACTAGCGGGAGAACCCTACAATGAGCAGTTCTTC. The chain links TRBV19 to TRBJ2-1, with 10 bases that match TRBD2. The CDR3 is 16 residues long. V shed 2 bases, J shed 2 bases, and the junction held 3 bases outside the gene matches. The germline V gene encodes CDR1 LNHDA and CDR2 SQIVND (reference sequence). The variable domain in full, completed from reference TRBV19 and TRBJ2-1, reads DGGITQSPKYLFRKEGQNVTLSCEQNLNHDAMYWYRQDPGQGLRLIYYSQIVNDFQKGDIAEGYSVSREKKESFPLTVTSAQKNPTAFYLCASSILAGEPYNEQFFGPGTRLTVL.

In DNA, the CDR3 is TGTGCCAGCAGCTTAACGGAGGCAGATACGCAGTATTTT. Its translation: CASSLTEADTQYF. V gene TRBV7-3 combines with J gene TRBJ2-3, with TRBD2 as a possible D gene (5 bases). The germline V gene encodes CDR1 SGHTA and CDR2 FQGTGA. This CDR3 contains 13 residues. Trimming took 0 bases from V and 4 from J, leaving 5 bases between them.

This clone has a handful of counts. V usage is TRBV10-1 and J usage is TRBJ1-2, with D possibly being TRBD1 (6 bases). CDR3 size: 12 residues. Germline V gene sequence: CDR1 WNHNN, CDR2 SYGVQD (reference sequence). The V end was cut by 5 bases, the J end by 8 bases, with 12 bases between. The CDR3 nucleotides are TGCGCCAGCAGTAACCGGGACAAAGGCTACACCTTC. Amino acids: CASSNRDKGYTF.

The genes are TRBV10-3 and TRBJ2-2, with a weak D call TRBD1 (6 bases). V shed 11 bases and J shed 4 bases, with 11 bases lying between them. CDR3 length: 12 residues. Germline CDR1 and CDR2: ENHRY and SYGVKD. The CDR3 DNA is TGTGCCGCCCGGACAGTCACCGGGGAGCTGTTTTTT. Protein product: CAARTVTGELFF.

In nucleotides, the CDR3 is TGCGCCAGCAGGCGGACTAGCGGGAGTAATGAGCAGTTCTTC. It encodes CASRRTSGSNEQFF. The J gene is TRBJ2-1, the V gene TRBV5-1, with 13 bases that match TRBD2. The trim removed 5 bases at V and 7 bases at J, leaving 3 bases unmatched. Per germline, CDR1 SGHRS and CDR2 YFSETQ. The CDR3 sequence is 14 residues long.

The chain carries TRBV5-1 and TRBJ2-2; TRBD2 matches 8 bases. The CDR3 runs 16 residues. Per germline, CDR1 SGHRS and CDR2 YFSETQ. The trim removed 0 bases at V and 4 bases at J, leaving 5 bases unmatched. CDR3: CASSLAAGGFTGELFF. The CDR3 region has the DNA TGCGCCAGCAGCTTGGCGGCGGGAGGATTCACCGGGGAGCTGTTTTTT.

V is TRBV10-3 and J is TRBJ1-1; tentative D call: TRBD1 (5 bases). Germline V lookup: CDR1 ENHRY, CDR2 SYGVKD. Trimming removed 6 bases at V and 0 bases at J, with 11 bases between. The CDR3 length is 14 residues. CDR3 sequence: CAISRQIMNTEAFF. CDR3 nucleotides: TGTGCCATCAGCCGACAGATCATGAACACTGAAGCTTTCTTT.

The chain couples TRBV27 to TRBJ1-1; D is unclear. With 6 bases removed from V and 7 bases from J, the gap between germline ends came to 12 bases. From germline, CDR1 is MNHEY and CDR2 SMNVEV (reference sequence). The CDR3 has 12 residues. CDR3 residues: CASSIEGGEAFF. Here the CDR3 DNA reads TGTGCCAGCAGCATCGAGGGAGGTGAAGCTTTCTTT.

V usage is TRBV7-9 and J usage is TRBJ2-7; D is perhaps TRBD1 (6 bases). V lost 5 bases to trimming and J lost 9 bases, with 23 bases between them. This CDR3 region has 15 residues. Germline assignment: CDR1 SEHNR and CDR2 FQNEAQ (reference sequence). The CDR3 region is CASSTVTGAPAWQYF. CDR3 coding DNA: TGTGCCAGCAGCACCGTGACAGGAGCACCCGCCTGGCAGTACTTC.

In its sample, this clone was seen a few times. V usage is TRBV28 and J usage is TRBJ2-3, with 9 bases lining up with TRBD1. The CDR3 has 14 residues. V dropped 4 bases and J dropped 4; count of bases not matched to a gene: 3. Germline lookup yields CDR1 MDHEN and CDR2 SYDVKM. CDR3 protein: CASSSGQGSDTQYF. The CDR3 DNA reads as TGTGCCAGCAGTTCCGGACAGGGGTCAGATACGCAGTATTTT.

The chain carries TRBV29-1 and TRBJ2-1; the D gene is possibly TRBD1 (6 bases). V gave up 0 bases and J gave up 10 bases, with 22 bases separating them. The germline CDR1 and CDR2 sequences are SQVTM and ANQGSEA. The CDR3 length is 16 residues. CDR3 coding DNA: TGCAGCGTTGAAGATGCGACAGGCGAACGGTTCGGGGAGCAGTTCTTC. This sequence encodes CSVEDATGERFGEQFF.

The chain is built from TRBV4-1 and TRBJ1-1, with D possibly TRBD1 on 6 matching bases. The length of the CDR3 is 18 residues. Germline V gene sequence: CDR1 MGHRA, CDR2 YSYEKL. V dropped 0 bases and J dropped 1 base, with 18 bases sitting between them. DNA of the CDR3: TGCGCCAGCAGCCAAGATTACCAGGGGAGTTTGAAGAACACTGAAGCTTTCTTT. Translating gives CASSQDYQGSLKNTEAFF.

The rearrangement joins TRBV30 to TRBJ2-3; 7 bases map to TRBD1. Germline loops: CDR1 GTSNPN, CDR2 SVGIG (reference sequence). Losses at the gene ends were 0 bases for V and 0 bases for J; bases not matched to a gene: 6. The CDR3 is 16 residues long. The CDR3 coding sequence is TGTGCCTGGAGTGTACTGAACAGGGGAAGCACAGATACGCAGTATTTT. Amino acid sequence: CAWSVLNRGSTDTQYF.

This chain's CDR3 is CASRDRGTGELFF. CDR3 nucleotide sequence: TGTGCCAGCAGAGACAGGGGCACCGGGGAGCTGTTTTTT. The chain joins TRBV6-5 to TRBJ2-2; TRBD1 agrees at 8 bases. The CDR3 is 13 residues long. Germline CDR1 MNHEY, CDR2 SVGAGI. V lost 6 bases and J lost 4; bases outside the gene matches: 1.

This chain links TRBV5-1 with TRBJ2-1, with D uncertain. CDR1 SGHRS and CDR2 YFSETQ come from the germline V gene. This CDR3 region has 14 residues. The V gene lost 0 bases and the J gene lost 3 bases, with 7 bases spanning the gap. CDR3 protein: CASSLENSYNEQFF. Here the CDR3 DNA reads TGCGCCAGCAGCTTGGAAAACAGCTACAATGAGCAGTTCTTC.

The rearrangement links TRBV19 to TRBJ1-4, with 8 bases that match TRBD1. V dropped 7 bases and J dropped 9; count of bases not matched to a gene: 7. The CDR3 loop spans 13 amino acids. CDR1 is LNHDA and CDR2 is SQIVND in the germline V gene (reference sequence). The CDR3, as DNA: TGTGCCAGTACCGTGACAGGGGCCCAAAAACTGTTTTTT. This codes for CASTVTGAQKLFF.

This chain connects TRBV7-9 to TRBJ2-7, with D perhaps TRBD2 (5 bases). The length of the CDR3 is 14 residues. The germline V gene has CDR1 SEHNR and CDR2 FQNEAQ (reference sequence). V was clipped by 4 bases and J by 1 base, with 11 bases between them. The CDR3 reads CASSSPGTSYEQYF. The CDR3 nucleotides read TGTGCCAGCAGCTCGCCGGGAACTTCCTACGAGCAGTACTTC. Supplemented by reference TRBV7-9 and TRBJ2-7, the full variable domain reads DTGVSQNPRHKITKRGQNVTFRCDPISEHNRLYWYRQTLGQGPEFLTYFQNEAQLEKSRLLSDRFSAERPKGSFSTLEIQRTEQGDSAMYLCASSSPGTSYEQYFGPGTRLTVT.

V usage is TRBV9 and J usage is TRBJ2-7, with D perhaps matching TRBD1 (6 bases). Per germline, CDR1 SGDLS and CDR2 YYNGEE. The CDR3 extends over 14 amino acids. V shed 0 bases and J shed 6 bases, with 13 bases lying between them. Here the CDR3 reads CASSVEGQNSEQYF. DNA for the CDR3: TGTGCCAGCAGCGTAGAGGGACAAAACTCCGAGCAGTACTTC.

There are a few counts of this clone. This chain uses TRBV6-1 with TRBJ2-3; 12 positions match TRBD2. CDR1 is MNHNS and CDR2 is SASEGT in the germline V gene. This CDR3 region has 15 residues. After removal of 2 bases from V and 4 bases from J, the junction contained 1 base not matched to a gene. CDR3 sequence reads: CASSELAGGPDTQYF. CDR3 DNA sequence: TGTGCCAGCAGTGAACTAGCGGGAGGGCCAGATACGCAGTATTTT.

The genes are TRBV6-6 and TRBJ2-7, with D possibly being TRBD1 (6 bases). Trimming shortened V by 3 bases and J by 2 bases, and 11 bases separated the two germline ends. The CDR3 spans 14 residues. Germline V gene lookup returns CDR1 MNHNY and CDR2 SVGAGI (reference sequence). CDR3 sequence (DNA): TGTGCCAGCAGTTATAAGGGGGACACCTACGAGCAGTACTTC. Protein sequence: CASSYKGDTYEQYF.

As DNA, the CDR3 is TGTGCCAGCAGTCAGGAGACTAGCGGGAGATACCATGAGCAGTTCTTC. The encoded protein is CASSQETSGRYHEQFF. V is TRBV28 and J is TRBJ2-1; 12 bases match TRBD2. This CDR3 has 16 amino acids. With 5 bases clipped from V and 8 bases from J, the junction kept 10 bases outside the gene matches. The germline gives CDR1 MDHEN, CDR2 SYDVKM.